The 32 T cell receptor beta chains given below trace back to one sample, sequenced in a study of blood T cell repertoires in COVID-19. Generated by immunoSEQ multiplex PCR, the TCRdb table keeps only in-frame clones and is missing some. This table holds 170,000 or so clones, just under 80% found once. Material for sequencing was peripheral blood. These receptors came from a man between 65 and 85 years old with active or convalescent COVID-19.

The V call is TRBV7-8, the J call TRBJ2-1; 9 nucleotides align to TRBD2. The CDR3 runs to 13 residues. The V gene's germline CDR1 is SGHVS and CDR2 FQNEAQ. J gave up 3 bases and V 10 bases, and 4 bases lay outside the gene matches. CDR3 DNA sequence: TGTGCCACAATTAGCGGGGGCTACAATGAGCAGTTCTTC. Its protein is CATISGGYNEQFF.

The chain carries TRBV5-4 and TRBJ1-3, with TRBD1 identical over 7 bases. The CDR3 is made up of 16 amino acids. The germline V gene encodes CDR1 SGHNT and CDR2 YYREEE (reference sequence). V shed 4 bases, J shed 1 base, and the junction held 8 bases outside the gene matches. This CDR3 is CASSPPLTGSGNTIYF. CDR3 coding DNA: TGTGCCAGCAGCCCGCCGTTGACAGGGTCTGGAAACACCATATATTTT.

DNA of the CDR3: TGTGCCAGCAGCGCCGGGACAGAAGAGACCCAGTACTTC. Protein: CASSAGTEETQYF. The rearrangement joins TRBV9 to TRBJ2-5; 7 bases align to TRBD1. CDR3 length: 13 residues. Germline V gene lookup returns CDR1 SGDLS and CDR2 YYNGEE. Trimming took 3 bases from V and 3 from J; bases not matched to a gene: 2.

This chain joins TRBV3-1 (or the pseudogene TRBV3-2) and TRBJ2-1; TRBD2 agrees at 8 bases. Germline CDR1 and CDR2: LGHDT and YNNKEL (reference sequence). V lost 2 bases to trimming and J lost 7 bases; unmatched junction nucleotides: 7. The CDR3 consists of 15 residues. In nucleotides, the CDR3 is TGTGCCAGCAGCCAATACGCTAGCGGGTCTAATGAGCAGTTCTTC. Its translation is CASSQYASGSNEQFF.

For the CDR3, the DNA is TGTGCCAGCCGGCAGGGAGGGGAAGGAGGCTACACCTTC. It encodes CASRQGGEGGYTF. The chain joins TRBV2 to TRBJ1-2, with a possible D match to TRBD1 (5 bases). V lost 8 bases to trimming and J lost 8 bases, with 18 bases between them. CDR3 length: 13 amino acids. From germline, CDR1 is SNHLY and CDR2 FYNNEI.

The chain employs TRBV6-5 and TRBJ1-4, with D possibly matching TRBD1 (6 bases). Trimming left V 6 bases short and J 4 bases short, with 15 bases between. The CDR3 is made up of 15 amino acids. Germline V CDR1 and CDR2: MNHEY, SVGAGI. CDR3 amino acids: CASRARGGDNEKLFF. The CDR3, as DNA: TGTGCCAGCAGGGCGAGGGGGGGAGATAATGAAAAACTGTTTTTT.

This rearrangement joins TRBV2 to TRBJ2-7; maybe TRBD1 (5 bases). The CDR3 extends over 12 amino acids. V was shortened by 5 bases and J by 5 bases, with 10 bases between the two germline ends. The V gene's germline CDR1 is SNHLY and CDR2 FYNNEI. The CDR3 spells CASSIDRNEQYF. DNA of the CDR3: TGTGCCAGCAGTATCGACAGAAACGAGCAGTACTTC.

The J gene is TRBJ1-6, the V gene TRBV4-1, with TRBD1 matching over 9 bases. V trimming: 0 bases; J trimming: 7 bases; junction bases outside the gene matches: 7. Germline V gives CDR1 MGHRA, CDR2 YSYEKL. The CDR3 length is 17 residues. CDR3 nucleotide sequence: TGCGCCAGCAGCCAAGAGATCGACAGGGGGTGGAATTCACCCCTCCACTTT. This encodes CASSQEIDRGWNSPLHF.

The chain recombines TRBV3-1 (or the pseudogene TRBV3-2) with TRBJ2-1; 7 positions match TRBD2. The CDR3 sequence is 15 residues long. Losses at the gene ends were 0 bases for V and 5 bases for J; bases not matched to a gene: 4. In germline, CDR1 is LGHDT, CDR2 YNNKEL (reference sequence). CDR3 protein: CASSQDPAGNNEQFF. DNA of the CDR3: TGTGCCAGCAGCCAAGATCCAGCGGGGAACAATGAGCAGTTCTTC.

J is TRBJ1-6 and V is TRBV7-9; D ambiguous. Trimming removed 1 base from V and 10 bases from J, with 8 bases in between. CDR1 and CDR2 (germline): SEHNR, FQNEAQ (reference sequence). This CDR3 has 13 residues. The CDR3 is CASSLDTRSPLHF. The CDR3 DNA reads as TGTGCCAGCAGCTTAGACACACGCTCACCCCTCCACTTT.

The chain joins TRBV2 to TRBJ1-2; D might be TRBD1 (5 bases). This CDR3 has 12 amino acids. CDR1 SNHLY and CDR2 FYNNEI come from the germline V gene. The V gene lost 7 bases and the J gene lost 6 bases, with 12 bases spanning the gap. The CDR3 protein is CASNDVRDGYTF. CDR3 bases: TGTGCCAGCAACGATGTCAGGGATGGCTACACCTTC.

The chain couples TRBV9 to TRBJ1-2; 9 bases map to TRBD1. Germline V gene sequence: CDR1 SGDLS, CDR2 YYNGEE. Germline trimming cut 3 bases from V and 5 bases from J; bases unmatched to any gene: 8. The CDR3 covers 15 residues. CDR3 sequence (DNA): TGTGCCAGCAGCGCCTCCGGGACAGGGACATATGGCTACACCTTC. Translation gives CASSASGTGTYGYTF. The full variable domain, with the rest looked up from reference TRBV9 and TRBJ1-2, is DSGVTQTPKHLITATGQRVTLRCSPRSGDLSVYWYQQSLDQGLQFLIQYYNGEERAKGNILERFSAQQFPDLHSELNLSSLELGDSALYFCASSASGTGTYGYTFGSGTRLTVV.

The chain has TRBV7-8 and TRBJ2-7, with D possibly matching TRBD1 (7 bases). This CDR3 has 14 residues. V was clipped by 5 bases and J by 6 bases, with 17 bases between them. Germline assignment: CDR1 SGHVS and CDR2 FQNEAQ. CDR3 bases: TGTGCCAGCAGCCCGCTGGGGCAGGGGGGCGAGCAGTACTTC. Translated: CASSPLGQGGEQYF.

This clone was picked up a small number of times. V and J are TRBV29-1 and TRBJ2-2; TRBD1 matches at 12 bases. After removal of 6 bases from V and 8 bases from J, the junction contained 10 bases not matched to a gene. Germline loops: CDR1 SQVTM, CDR2 ANQGSEA. The length of the CDR3 is 15 residues. CDR3 DNA: TGCAGCGTCGAACCCGGGACAGGGGGCGAAGGGGAGCTGTTTTTT. Encoded protein: CSVEPGTGGEGELFF.

The chain recombines TRBV27 with TRBJ2-2; maybe TRBD1 (6 bases). V dropped 4 bases and J dropped 4 bases, with 13 bases sitting between them. The CDR3 spans 15 residues. Germline V CDR1 and CDR2: MNHEY, SMNVEV (reference sequence). This chain's CDR3 is CASSSWTVFTGELFF. In DNA, the CDR3 is TGTGCCAGCAGTTCTTGGACAGTATTCACCGGGGAGCTGTTTTTT.

This clone was found a few times. The chain's CDR3 is CASSLTGGFFEKLFF. The CDR3 nucleotides are TGTGCCAGCAGCTTGACGGGGGGCTTTTTTGAAAAACTGTTTTTT. This chain links TRBV5-5 with TRBJ1-4; possibly TRBD1 for D (6 bases). V was clipped by 1 base and J by 7 bases, with 14 bases between them. Germline CDR1 and CDR2: SGHKS and YYEKEE (reference sequence). The CDR3 covers 15 residues.

The chain joins TRBV7-6 to TRBJ2-1; 8 nucleotides align to TRBD2. The V gene end was trimmed by 2 bases and the J gene end by 2 bases; junction bases not matched to a gene: 5. There are 16 residues in the CDR3. Germline V gene lookup returns CDR1 SGHVS and CDR2 FNYEAQ. CDR3 nucleotides: TGTGCCAGCAGCTTAATGCCGGGAGGGGCCTACAATGAGCAGTTCTTC. Translation gives CASSLMPGGAYNEQFF.

The genes are TRBV7-2 and TRBJ2-1, with TRBD1 identical over 9 bases. Trimming removed 3 bases from V and 7 bases from J; junction bases left unmatched: 10. Germline CDR1 SGHTA, CDR2 FQGNSA. The CDR3 is 16 amino acids. The CDR3 DNA follows: TGTGCCAGCAGCTTGTACAGGGGGCGCATTGGGAATGAGCAGTTCTTC. Encoded protein: CASSLYRGRIGNEQFF.

The chain is built from TRBV2 and TRBJ2-7; 14 bases map to TRBD2. CDR1 and CDR2 from the germline V gene are SNHLY and FYNNEI. CDR3 length: 17 amino acids. After removal of 5 bases from V and 1 base from J, the junction contained 7 bases not matched to a gene. The DNA for the CDR3 is TGTGCCAGCAGTTCGGGACTAGCGGGGGATAAATCCTACGAGCAGTACTTC. It encodes CASSSGLAGDKSYEQYF.

This chain links TRBV5-6 with TRBJ1-5; TRBD1 agrees at 10 bases. CDR3 size: 14 residues. Germline CDR1 is SGHDT and CDR2 is YYEEEE. J gave up 7 bases and V 0 bases, and 1 base lay outside the gene matches. CDR3 in DNA: TGTGCCAGCAGCTTGGAGACAGGGGGCCAGCCCCAGCATTTT. Protein: CASSLETGGQPQHF.

The chain links TRBV2 to TRBJ2-5, with 8 bases fitting TRBD1. After removal of 6 bases from V and 2 bases from J, the junction contained 2 bases not matched to a gene. The CDR3 runs to 13 residues. Germline V gives CDR1 SNHLY, CDR2 FYNNEI. The DNA of the CDR3 is TGTGCCAGCAGGGGACAGGTACAAGAGACCCAGTACTTC. Translated: CASRGQVQETQYF.

This chain connects TRBV11-2 to TRBJ1-6; D is ambiguous. Trimming left V 0 bases short and J 8 bases short, with 5 bases between. Germline CDR1 and CDR2: SGHAT and FQNNGV. The CDR3 totals 13 residues. In nucleotides, the CDR3 is TGTGCCAGCAGCTTAGAACGGTATTCACCCCTCCACTTT. This codes for CASSLERYSPLHF. Full variable domain (missing parts from reference TRBV11-2 and TRBJ1-6): EAGVAQSPRYKIIEKRQSVAFWCNPISGHATLYWYQQILGQGPKLLIQFQNNGVVDDSQLPKDRFSAERLKGVDSTLKIQPAKLEDSAVYLCASSLERYSPLHFGNGTRLTVT.

This clone was found once. The V and J genes are TRBV4-2 and TRBJ2-7; 7 bases line up with TRBD1. Germline CDR1 is LGHNA and CDR2 is YNFKEQ. V shed 1 base, J shed 2 bases, and the junction held 5 bases outside the gene matches. This CDR3 is built from 15 residues. The chain's CDR3 is CASSQGGDRPYEQYF. The CDR3, as DNA: TGTGCCAGCAGCCAAGGAGGGGACAGACCCTACGAGCAGTACTTC.

This clone has a handful of counts. V usage is TRBV7-6 and J usage is TRBJ2-3; TRBD1 aligns across 9 bases. Germline CDR1 SGHVS, CDR2 FNYEAQ. The CDR3 has 15 residues. V trimming: 3 bases; J trimming: 3 bases; junction bases outside the gene matches: 4. CDR3 region: CASSLWTGDTDTQYF. The CDR3 nucleotides read TGTGCCAGCAGCTTGTGGACAGGGGATACAGATACGCAGTATTTT.

The CDR3 DNA is TGTGCCAGTAGTATGGCAGGGGATGGCAATCAGCCCCAGCATTTT. It specifies CASSMAGDGNQPQHF. The chain employs TRBV19 and TRBJ1-5, with TRBD1 as a possible D gene (6 bases). The CDR3 consists of 15 residues. Germline V gene sequence: CDR1 LNHDA, CDR2 SQIVND (reference sequence). The V end was cut by 3 bases, the J end by 2 bases, with 11 bases between.

The genes are TRBV2 and TRBJ1-4; 9 bases match TRBD1. Trimming cost V 5 bases and J 11 bases; bases outside gene matches: 9. The CDR3 length is 14 residues. CDR1 is SNHLY, CDR2 FYNNEI, per germline. CDR3 in DNA: TGTGCCAGCAGTTCCAGGGGACAGGGAGTCAAACTGTTTTTT. Amino acid sequence: CASSSRGQGVKLFF.

The CDR3: CASSPPRGGTGELFF. Here the CDR3 DNA reads TGTGCCAGCAGCCCCCCGAGAGGAGGCACCGGGGAGCTGTTTTTT. V usage is TRBV7-6 and J usage is TRBJ2-2; D may be TRBD2 (5 bases). Germline CDR1 and CDR2: SGHVS and FNYEAQ. The V end was cut by 5 bases, the J end by 4 bases, with 14 bases between. The CDR3 sequence is 15 residues long.

The chain carries TRBV6-2 or TRBV6-3 and TRBJ1-2; D remains unclear. Per germline, CDR1 MNHEY and CDR2 SVGEGT. V lost 4 bases and J lost 4, with 16 bases in between. This CDR3 contains 15 residues. The DNA of the CDR3 is TGTGCCAGCAGTTCCCAGATGGCCGAGGGCTATGGCTACACCTTC. Residues: CASSSQMAEGYGYTF.

This clone is a singleton in its sample. The CDR3 sequence is CASSDRAGGSYNEQFF. In DNA, the CDR3 is TGTGCCAGCAGTGATAGAGCGGGAGGTTCCTACAATGAGCAGTTCTTC. V is TRBV25-1 and J is TRBJ2-1; TRBD2 agrees at 9 bases. The CDR3 is 16 amino acids. The trim removed 3 bases at V and 1 base at J, leaving 4 bases unmatched. In germline, CDR1 is MGHDK, CDR2 SYGVNS.

The V and J genes are TRBV7-2 and TRBJ2-1, with 9 positions matching TRBD1. The CDR3 has 13 residues. From germline, CDR1 is SGHTA and CDR2 FQGNSA. J was trimmed by 7 bases and V by 4 bases; bases with no gene match: 2. For the CDR3, the DNA is TGTGCCAGCAGCTCAGGACAGGGGAATGAGCAGTTCTTC. Amino acids: CASSSGQGNEQFF.

The chain recombines TRBV18 with TRBJ1-2; D may be TRBD1 (6 bases). The CDR3 loop spans 16 amino acids. V dropped 2 bases and J dropped 0 bases, with 13 bases sitting between them. In germline, CDR1 is KGHSH, CDR2 LQKENI. CDR3 amino acids: CASSPVPQGANYGYTF. CDR3 DNA sequence: TGTGCCAGCTCACCAGTGCCACAGGGAGCTAACTATGGCTACACCTTC.

This rearrangement joins TRBV2 to TRBJ1-5; 8 bases agree with TRBD1. The V and J ends lost 4 bases and 9 bases, in that order; junction bases with no gene match: 5. CDR1 is SNHLY, CDR2 FYNNEI, per germline. The CDR3 runs 13 residues. CDR3 sequence reads: CASSGGDRGPQHF. The CDR3 nucleotides are TGTGCCAGCAGTGGGGGTGACAGGGGGCCCCAGCATTTT.